The entry below describes one T cell receptor beta chain. Between the trimmed V and J ends, which lost 1 base and 3 bases, there was a span of 10 bases. CDR3 length: 14 amino acids. Germline CDR1 is LNHNV and CDR2 is YYDKDF (reference sequence). The method was immunoSEQ multiplex PCR; TCRdb's version includes in-frame clones alone and lacks a portion of them. The sample records around 50,000 clones, roughly nine tenths being singletons. This sample is drawn from a study of blood T cell repertoires in COVID-19. The sample was peripheral blood. The clonotype originates from a man between 65 and 80 years old with active COVID-19. The chain recombines TRBV15 with TRBJ2-7; the D gene is possibly TRBD1 (6 bases). The CDR3 sequence is CATSRGDTDYEQYF. In DNA, the CDR3 is TGTGCCACCAGCAGAGGGGACACAGACTACGAGCAGTACTTC.